The clone carrying this TCR beta chain was recorded a few times. What it binds is unknown. V lost 6 bases, J lost 10 bases, and 18 bases stayed unmatched. The length of the CDR3 is 15 residues. CDR1 is DFQATT and CDR2 is SNEGSKA in the germline V gene (reference sequence). These data come from a study of blood T cells in healthy people across ages. Study-wide results and caveats: Changes in expanded clonotypes were possibly confounded, as the CMV status of donors was unknown.

The second PCR ran about 6 to 12 cycles with a sample-barcoded 5' primer and J-beta primers. Carrying 12 random nucleotides, a template-switch adaptor labeled each individual cDNA molecule. Every individual sample yielded 2.5 million or more paired-end reads (each containing CDR3). TCRdb re-analysed the 5' RACE reads in MiXCR, keeping a single row per CDR3 protein. The sample holds 700,000 to 850,000 distinct CDR3 sequences; about 48% are singletons and the top ten take approximately 40%. Sequenced: blood. The TCR was taken from an older man in good health. V usage is TRBV20-1 and J usage is TRBJ2-1; 7 bases match TRBD2. This CDR3 is CSATPTSEFLGEQFF. CDR3 coding DNA: TGCAGTGCGACTCCAACTAGCGAGTTTTTAGGGGAGCAGTTCTTC.